The rows below give T cell receptor beta chains drawn from one sample of a study of blood T cell repertoires in COVID-19. Here immunoSEQ multiplex PCR was the method, and the copy in TCRdb shows in-frame clones only, minus some. The sample has some 140,000 clones; just under 85% are singletons. The sample consisted of peripheral blood. The source is a woman aged 55 to 70 with acute or convalescent COVID-19. Both conserved end residues are part of each CDR3. D genes are given only for firm matches. Not all rows give a size; the values are once, few, many and, for expanded clones, a class.

TRBD1	-	TRBV27	TRBJ1-1	CASRYRGAAFF	TGTGCCAGCAGATACAGGGGGGCCGCTTTCTTT
TRBD2	few	TRBV11-2	TRBJ2-7	CASSPPTSGGREQYF	TGTGCCAGCAGCCCTCCGACTAGCGGGGGCCGGGAGCAGTACTTC
TRBD1	-	TRBV29-1	TRBJ1-1	CSVVGTDLNTEAFF	TGCAGCGTTGTAGGGACAGATTTGAACACTGAAGCTTTCTTT
-	-	TRBV3-1/TRBV3-2	TRBJ2-1	CASSQTGDSYNEQFF	TGTGCCAGCAGCCAAACAGGCGACTCCTACAATGAGCAGTTCTTC
-	-	TRBV3-1/TRBV3-2	TRBJ1-5	CASSPGEGLRNQPQHF	TGTGCCAGCAGCCCCGGGGAAGGTTTGAGAAATCAGCCCCAGCATTTT
-	-	TRBV4-1	TRBJ1-6	CASSQVITDNSPLHF	TGCGCCAGCAGCCAAGTCATAACAGATAATTCACCCCTCCACTTT
TRBD1	-	TRBV18	TRBJ1-4	CASSPQGAYEKLFF	TGTGCCAGCTCACCCCAGGGGGCTTATGAAAAACTGTTTTTT
-	-	TRBV3-1/TRBV3-2	TRBJ1-1	CASSHTFRARVTEAFF	TGTGCCAGCAGCCATACGTTCCGCGCCAGGGTAACTGAAGCTTTCTTT
-	-	TRBV25-1	TRBJ1-3	CASSEPGSISGNTIYF	TGTGCCAGCAGTGAGCCAGGATCGATCTCTGGAAACACCATATATTTT
TRBD1	-	TRBV29-1	TRBJ1-1	CSVRTGGNTEAFF	TGCAGCGTAAGGACAGGGGGTAACACTGAAGCTTTCTTT
TRBD2	-	TRBV5-1	TRBJ2-1	CASSFNGGASSSYNEQFF	TGCGCCAGCAGCTTTAACGGGGGGGCCTCGAGCTCCTACAATGAGCAGTTCTTC
TRBD1	-	TRBV7-9	TRBJ1-6	CASNSGQGANSPLHF	TGTGCCAGCAACTCCGGACAGGGTGCAAATTCACCCCTCCACTTT
-	-	TRBV11-2	TRBJ1-3	CASSLARSGNTIYF	TGTGCCAGCAGCTTAGCCCGCTCTGGAAACACCATATATTTT
-	-	TRBV2	TRBJ2-1	CARNGGAKPEQFF	TGTGCCAGAAATGGGGGGGCTAAACCTGAGCAGTTCTTC
-	-	TRBV6-5	TRBJ1-2	CASRVTGIYGYTF	TGTGCCAGCAGGGTAACAGGAATCTATGGCTACACCTTC
TRBD2	-	TRBV19	TRBJ2-3	CASRSYSGGAPDTQYF	TGTGCCAGTAGGTCTTATAGCGGGGGGGCCCCAGATACGCAGTATTTT
-	-	TRBV3-1/TRBV3-2	TRBJ2-3	CASSQGRGSPTDTQYF	TGTGCCAGCAGCCAAGGGAGGGGAAGTCCCACAGATACGCAGTATTTT
-	-	TRBV6-5	TRBJ1-3	CASSYSPGISGNTIYF	TGTGCCAGCAGTTACTCGCCAGGCATCTCTGGAAACACCATATATTTT